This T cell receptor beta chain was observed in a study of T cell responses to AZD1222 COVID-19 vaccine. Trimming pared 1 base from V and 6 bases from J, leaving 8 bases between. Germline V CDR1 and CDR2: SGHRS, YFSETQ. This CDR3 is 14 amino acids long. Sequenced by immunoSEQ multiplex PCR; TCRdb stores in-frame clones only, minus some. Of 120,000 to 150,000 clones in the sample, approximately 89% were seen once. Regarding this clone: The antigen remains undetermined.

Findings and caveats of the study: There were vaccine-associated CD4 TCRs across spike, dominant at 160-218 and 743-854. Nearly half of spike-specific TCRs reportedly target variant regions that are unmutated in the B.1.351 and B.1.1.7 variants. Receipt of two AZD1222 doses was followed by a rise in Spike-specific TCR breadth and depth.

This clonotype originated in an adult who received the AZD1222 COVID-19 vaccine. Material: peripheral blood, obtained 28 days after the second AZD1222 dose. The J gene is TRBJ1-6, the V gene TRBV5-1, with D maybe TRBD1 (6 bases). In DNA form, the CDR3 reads TGCGCCAGCAGCTTGACAGGGTTTAATTCACCCCTCCACTTT. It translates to CASSLTGFNSPLHF.